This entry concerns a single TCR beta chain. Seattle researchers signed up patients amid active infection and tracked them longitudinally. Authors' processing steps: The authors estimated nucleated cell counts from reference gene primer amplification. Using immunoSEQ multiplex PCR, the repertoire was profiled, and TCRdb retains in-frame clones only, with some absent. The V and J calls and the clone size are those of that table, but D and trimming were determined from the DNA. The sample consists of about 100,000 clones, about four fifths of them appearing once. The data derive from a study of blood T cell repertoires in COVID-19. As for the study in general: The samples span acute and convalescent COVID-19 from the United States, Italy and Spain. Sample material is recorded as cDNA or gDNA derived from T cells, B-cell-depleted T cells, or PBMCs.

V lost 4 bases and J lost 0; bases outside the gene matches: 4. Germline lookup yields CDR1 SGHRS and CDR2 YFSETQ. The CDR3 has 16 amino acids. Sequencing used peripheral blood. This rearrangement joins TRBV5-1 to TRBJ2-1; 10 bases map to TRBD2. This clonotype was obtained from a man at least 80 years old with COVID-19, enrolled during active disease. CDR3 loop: CASSTIAGGSYNEQFF. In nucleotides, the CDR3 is TGCGCCAGCAGCACCATAGCGGGAGGCTCCTACAATGAGCAGTTCTTC.